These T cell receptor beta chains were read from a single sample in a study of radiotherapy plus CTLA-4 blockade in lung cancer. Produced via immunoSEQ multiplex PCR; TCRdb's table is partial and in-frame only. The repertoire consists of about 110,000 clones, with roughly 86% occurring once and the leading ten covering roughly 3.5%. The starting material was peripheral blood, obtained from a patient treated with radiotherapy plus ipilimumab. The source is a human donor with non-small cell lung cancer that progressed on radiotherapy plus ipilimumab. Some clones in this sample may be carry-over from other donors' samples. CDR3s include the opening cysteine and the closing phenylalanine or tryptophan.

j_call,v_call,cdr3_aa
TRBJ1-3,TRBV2,CASSDEPRSGNTIYF
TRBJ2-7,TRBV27,CASSPSGFREGSSYEQYF
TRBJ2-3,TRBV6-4,CASSDVSGGPDTQYF
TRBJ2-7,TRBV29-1,CSVGSFPGEQYF
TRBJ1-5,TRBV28,CASSFLRRGNQPQHF
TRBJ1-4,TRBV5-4,CASSLRQGEGEKLFF
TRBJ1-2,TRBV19,CASSRPANYGYTF
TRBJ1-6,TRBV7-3,CASSLTSRSPLHF
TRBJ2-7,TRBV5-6,CASSLYGTGLPYEQYF
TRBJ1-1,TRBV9,CASSAHPGQLNTEAFF
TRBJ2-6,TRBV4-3,CASSQDLEVSGANVLTF
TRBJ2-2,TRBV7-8,CASSQLGFGGTGELFF
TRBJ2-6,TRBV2,CASARDRNSGANVLTF
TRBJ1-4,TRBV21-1,CASSKGRQDVGSRANEKLFF
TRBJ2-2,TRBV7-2,CASSTATGWNEKTGELFF
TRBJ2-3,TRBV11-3,CASSLGNRESTDTQYF
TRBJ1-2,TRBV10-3,CAISEPTLNYGYTF
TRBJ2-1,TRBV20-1,CSAKNEEQFF
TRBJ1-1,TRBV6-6,CASSARTGFAEAFF
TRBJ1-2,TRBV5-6,CASSLTGEPIYGYTF
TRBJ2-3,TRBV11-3,CASSCLPGLQIPDTQYF
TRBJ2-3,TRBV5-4,CASSARLAGGQDTQYF
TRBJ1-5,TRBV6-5,CASSEHRQPQHF
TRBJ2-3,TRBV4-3,CASSPWASGETDTQYF
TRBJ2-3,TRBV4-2,CASSQDLGRGLADTQYF
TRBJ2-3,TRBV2,CASSGLGGLTDTQYF
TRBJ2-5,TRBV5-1,CASSFGPGRETQYF
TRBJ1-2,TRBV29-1,CSALTGANYGYTF
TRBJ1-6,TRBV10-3,CAISDEQGGQSPLHF
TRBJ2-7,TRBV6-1,CAGTEGWGPTYEQYF
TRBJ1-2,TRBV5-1,CASRGGGGYTF
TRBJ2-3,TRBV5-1,CASSPGQGLDTQYF
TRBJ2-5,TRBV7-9,CASSRGQNQETQYF
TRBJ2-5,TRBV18,CASSPVNNKETQYF
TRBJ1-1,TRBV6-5,CASSPQRSTEAFF
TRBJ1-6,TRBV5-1,CASTLEDRGHSPLHF
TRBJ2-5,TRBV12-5,CASGLGTSEETQYF
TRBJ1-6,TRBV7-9,CASQGPLTPLHF
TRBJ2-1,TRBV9,CASSVRLANSYNEQFF
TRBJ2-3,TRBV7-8,CASSFRVGRGRTDTQYF
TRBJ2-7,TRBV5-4,CASSRTGTGIYEQYF
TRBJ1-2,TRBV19,CASRLANVYGYTF
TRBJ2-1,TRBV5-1,CASSPRLADEQFF
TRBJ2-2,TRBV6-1,CASVGQGPFLGELFF
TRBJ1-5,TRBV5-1,CASSLEGGDQPQHF
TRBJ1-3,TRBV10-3,CAISESGGPGNTIYF
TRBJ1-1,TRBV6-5,CASSRGWTEAFF
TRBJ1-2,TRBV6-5,CASSYGTSRKGYTF
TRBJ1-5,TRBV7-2,CASSLNAAYSNQPQHF
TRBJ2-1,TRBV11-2,CASSFSNNEQFF
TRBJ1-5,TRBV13,CASSLGGQPQHF
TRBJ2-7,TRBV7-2,CASSPPRAGHYEQYF
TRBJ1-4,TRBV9,CASSPQTNDMEKLFF
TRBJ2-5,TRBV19,CASSRAQHQETQYF
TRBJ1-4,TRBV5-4,CASSFQSINEKLFF
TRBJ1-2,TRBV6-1,CASRITGFGGYTF